The 30 T cell receptor beta chains presented below share a single source sample, sequenced in a study of T cell clones after liver transplantation. The data were produced by immunoSEQ multiplex PCR, yet TCRdb's version contains in-frame clones alone and is incomplete. The sample consists of approximately 8,800 clones, approximately 79% of them appearing once. Material: CD8+ T cells from blood, obtained before liver transplant. The source is a human donor who received a liver transplant.

This rearrangement joins TRBV27 to TRBJ2-7, with TRBD1 matching 9 bases. This CDR3 is built from 13 residues. The V gene end was trimmed by 5 bases and the J gene end by 6 bases; junction bases not matched to a gene: 5. Germline loops: CDR1 MNHEY, CDR2 SMNVEV (reference sequence). DNA for the CDR3: TGTGCCAGCAGTCTCATACAGGGGGCCGAGCAGTACTTC. Protein sequence: CASSLIQGAEQYF.

The V gene is TRBV7-8, the J gene TRBJ2-3; D gene uncertain. CDR3 length equals 12 residues. V lost 3 bases and J lost 3, with 4 bases in between. Germline CDR1 and CDR2: SGHVS and FQNEAQ. The chain's CDR3 is CASSFGTDTQYF. The CDR3 coding sequence is TGTGCCAGCAGCTTTGGGACAGATACGCAGTATTTT.

J is TRBJ2-7 and V is TRBV27, with D perhaps given as TRBD1 or TRBD2 (5 bases each). With 2 bases removed from V and 10 bases from J, the gap between germline ends came to 21 bases. The CDR3 is 15 amino acids. The V gene's germline CDR1 is MNHEY and CDR2 SMNVEV (reference sequence). The CDR3 DNA follows: TGTGCCAGCAGTTTACCCCCCTACATTCGGGGCCGTCAGTACTTC. Translation: CASSLPPYIRGRQYF.

This clone was recorded once. J is TRBJ2-7 and V is TRBV2, with TRBD1 as a possible D gene (5 bases). This CDR3 is 14 amino acids long. Germline lookup yields CDR1 SNHLY and CDR2 FYNNEI. The V gene lost 4 bases and the J gene lost 2 bases, with 12 bases spanning the gap. In DNA form, the CDR3 reads TGTGCCAGCAGTGTAAGCGACAGTCCCTACGAGCAGTACTTC. Protein sequence: CASSVSDSPYEQYF.

J is TRBJ1-1 and V is TRBV6-5; TRBD1 matches 8 bases. After removal of 1 base from V and 5 bases from J, the junction contained 6 bases not matched to a gene. CDR1 is MNHEY and CDR2 is SVGAGI in the germline V gene. The CDR3 length is 15 residues. This chain's CDR3 is CASSYFDRGITEAFF. For the CDR3, the DNA is TGTGCCAGCAGTTACTTTGACAGGGGAATAACTGAAGCTTTCTTT.

The chain links TRBV27 to TRBJ2-3, with D unresolved. The V end lost 2 bases, the J end lost 6 bases, and 12 bases lay between the germline ends. The CDR3 length is 14 residues. In germline, CDR1 is MNHEY, CDR2 SMNVEV (reference sequence). CDR3 protein: CASSLMETVDTQYF. The CDR3 DNA sequence: TGTGCCAGCAGTTTAATGGAGACCGTGGATACGCAGTATTTT.

This chain links TRBV19 with TRBJ2-2; D gene uncertain. V was shortened by 3 bases and J by 4 bases, with 12 bases between the two germline ends. CDR1 and CDR2 from the germline V gene are LNHDA and SQIVND (reference sequence). This CDR3 is built from 15 residues. DNA of the CDR3: TGTGCCAGTAGTATTTGGGGTTGGGCCACCGGGGAGCTGTTTTTT. It specifies CASSIWGWATGELFF.

This chain joins TRBV12-5 and TRBJ2-1, with 7 positions matching TRBD1. J lost 4 bases, V lost 5 bases, and 14 bases had no gene match. Germline CDR1 is LGHNT and CDR2 is FRNRAP. The CDR3 sequence is 17 residues long. The DNA for the CDR3 is TGTGCTAGTGGTCAATGGGACAGCCGATTTTTTTACAATGAGCAGTTCTTC. Amino acids: CASGQWDSRFFYNEQFF.

The CDR3 sequence: CASTRSVWETQYF. CDR3 coding DNA: TGTGCCAGCACCCGCTCCGTGTGGGAGACCCAGTACTTC. This chain links TRBV7-6 with TRBJ2-5; D remains ambiguous. V lost 7 bases to trimming and J lost 5 bases, with 14 bases between them. This CDR3 contains 13 residues. Germline V gene data show CDR1 as SGHVS and CDR2 as FNYEAQ.

This clone was counted only a few times. The gene calls are TRBV4-2 and TRBJ2-7, with D unresolved. V was shortened by 4 bases and J by 2 bases, with 9 bases between the two germline ends. The CDR3 covers 13 residues. The germline CDR1 and CDR2 sequences are LGHNA and YNFKEQ. CDR3 amino acids: CASSPESTYEQYF. DNA of the CDR3: TGTGCCAGCAGCCCAGAAAGTACCTACGAGCAGTACTTC.

The gene calls are TRBV14 and TRBJ2-7; D possibly corresponds to TRBD1 (6 bases). CDR1 is SGHDN, CDR2 FVKESK, per germline. The length of the CDR3 is 14 residues. Trimming took 0 bases from V and 6 from J, leaving 12 bases between them. CDR3 DNA sequence: TGTGCCAGCAGCCAAGAAAACAGGGAACGCGAGCAGTACTTC. It specifies CASSQENREREQYF.

This clone was observed a handful of times. The chain has TRBV19 and TRBJ1-5; no clear D gene. Per germline, CDR1 LNHDA and CDR2 SQIVND (reference sequence). The length of the CDR3 is 12 residues. The V gene lost 8 bases and the J gene lost 8 bases, with 13 bases spanning the gap. In DNA, the CDR3 is TGTGCCAGTTGGGCAGGTGGAGAGCCCCAGCATTTT. It translates to CASWAGGEPQHF.

The V and J genes are TRBV7-8 and TRBJ2-1; 9 bases are shared with TRBD1. Trimming cost V 2 bases and J 3 bases; bases outside gene matches: 5. This CDR3 comprises 16 residues. Germline assignment: CDR1 SGHVS and CDR2 FQNEAQ. The CDR3 reads CASSLFGTGRYNEQFF. In DNA, the CDR3 is TGTGCCAGCAGCTTATTCGGGACAGGGCGCTACAATGAGCAGTTCTTC.

The CDR3: CASSETLAGPPRDEQFF. In nucleotides, the CDR3 is TGTGCCAGCAGTGAAACACTAGCGGGGCCCCCCCGGGATGAGCAGTTCTTC. The chain links TRBV6-1 to TRBJ2-1; 10 bases align to TRBD2. Germline trimming cut 2 bases from V and 8 bases from J; bases unmatched to any gene: 12. This CDR3 region has 17 residues. Germline V lookup: CDR1 MNHNS, CDR2 SASEGT.

This clone was recorded only once. The chain recombines TRBV27 with TRBJ2-7; D unclear. Germline lookup yields CDR1 MNHEY and CDR2 SMNVEV (reference sequence). This CDR3 contains 11 residues. CDR3 coding DNA: TGTACGACCGGGCCGCCCTACGAGCAGTACTTC. This gives the protein CTTGPPYEQYF.

V usage is TRBV6-5 and J usage is TRBJ2-3, with a tentative D call TRBD2 (6 bases). The CDR3 runs to 11 residues. V dropped 0 bases and J dropped 14 bases, with 9 bases sitting between them. CDR1 and CDR2 from the germline V gene are MNHEY and SVGAGI. The CDR3 region is CASSYSGGWYF. In DNA, the CDR3 is TGTGCCAGCAGTTACTCTGGGGGGTGGTATTTT.

This clone was seen a few times. This chain joins TRBV5-1 and TRBJ1-1; no clear D. Germline lookup yields CDR1 SGHRS and CDR2 YFSETQ. V gave up 4 bases and J gave up 1 base, with 5 bases separating them. The CDR3 has 12 residues. CDR3 loop: CASSLSNTEAFF. As DNA, the CDR3 is TGCGCCAGCAGCCTGTCGAACACTGAAGCTTTCTTT.

Only one count was recorded for this clone. The V call is TRBV2, the J call TRBJ2-7, with unresolved D. Per germline, CDR1 SNHLY and CDR2 FYNNEI. The germline V and J ends were trimmed by 7 bases and 5 bases, with 15 bases remaining between them. CDR3 size: 13 residues. CDR3 in DNA: TGTGCCAGCAACCTCGTAAGGCTAGACGAGCAGTACTTC. This sequence encodes CASNLVRLDEQYF.

DNA for the CDR3: TGTGCCTGGAGTGTCCTGACAGGGGGGATCAATCAGCCCCAGCATTTT. Protein: CAWSVLTGGINQPQHF. The chain combines TRBV30 with TRBJ1-5, with 9 positions matching TRBD1. V dropped 0 bases and J dropped 3; count of bases not matched to a gene: 6. The CDR3 is 16 residues long. The germline gives CDR1 GTSNPN, CDR2 SVGIG (reference sequence). Full variable domain (missing parts from reference TRBV30 and TRBJ1-5): SQTIHQWPATLVQPVGSPLSLECTVEGTSNPNLYWYRQAAGRGLQLLFYSVGIGQISSEVPQNLSASRPQDRQFILSSKKLLLSDSGFYLCAWSVLTGGINQPQHFGDGTRLSIL.

This rearrangement joins TRBV28 to TRBJ2-2; 9 bases map to TRBD1. J lost 6 bases, V lost 2 bases, and 10 bases had no gene match. There are 17 residues in the CDR3. Looked up from germline, CDR1 is MDHEN and CDR2 is SYDVKM. The CDR3 DNA sequence: TGTGCCAGCAGTTTACCATCGGGACAGGGACCGGCCGGGGAGCTGTTTTTT. It encodes CASSLPSGQGPAGELFF.

The V and J genes are TRBV30 and TRBJ2-1; TRBD2 matches 8 bases. The CDR3 is made up of 15 amino acids. With V trimmed by 0 bases and J by 7 bases, 8 bases remained unmatched. In germline, CDR1 is GTSNPN, CDR2 SVGIG (reference sequence). The CDR3 nucleotides are TGTGCCTGGAGTGTACGGGGGGGCGGAAGGAATGAGCAGTTCTTC. The encoded protein is CAWSVRGGGRNEQFF.

This chain joins TRBV30 and TRBJ2-3; weak D call: TRBD2 (5 bases). Trimming took off 8 bases at V and 6 bases at J, with 15 bases between the two ends. CDR1 is GTSNPN, CDR2 SVGIG, per germline (reference sequence). This CDR3 spans 12 amino acids. CDR3 nucleotide sequence: TGTGCCCGTGGACTGCCTTGGGATACGCAGTATTTT. Amino acids: CARGLPWDTQYF.

This clone was picked up one time. J is TRBJ2-1 and V is TRBV30; 8 bases align to TRBD2. The length of the CDR3 is 17 residues. V dropped 5 bases and J dropped 4; count of bases not matched to a gene: 16. The germline V gene encodes CDR1 GTSNPN and CDR2 SVGIG (reference sequence). DNA of the CDR3: TGTGCCTGGGGGCAAGGGGCTAGCGGGCCGAATTACAATGAGCAGTTCTTC. As protein: CAWGQGASGPNYNEQFF.

Worth noting for this clone: A junction boundary mismatches the germline segment, possibly from a read error. This rearrangement joins TRBV15 to TRBJ2-7; TRBD1 matches at 8 bases. Germline V gene sequence: CDR1 LNHNV, CDR2 YYDKDF (reference sequence). This CDR3 is built from 12 residues. The CDR3 DNA is TGTGCCACCAGCAGGGACAGGGTCTCATCCCACTTC. Translated: CATSRDRVSSHF.

This clone was found a few times. This sequence joins TRBV28 and TRBJ2-3, with D tentatively TRBD2 (6 bases). CDR1 MDHEN and CDR2 SYDVKM come from the germline V gene. Trimming stripped 3 bases from V and 5 bases from J, with 6 bases between. This CDR3 is built from 12 residues. CDR3 region: CASSFGGDTQYF. The CDR3 nucleotides are TGTGCCAGCAGTTTCGGGGGAGATACGCAGTATTTT.

This chain joins TRBV4-3 and TRBJ1-2; TRBD1 aligns across 8 bases. V lost 0 bases and J lost 4; bases outside the gene matches: 13. The CDR3 runs 18 residues. From germline, CDR1 is LGHNA and CDR2 YSLEER. In DNA form, the CDR3 reads TGCGCCAGCAGCCAAGAGTGGTCGCCGGGACAGGCTTTCTATGGCTACACCTTC. It translates to CASSQEWSPGQAFYGYTF.

The chain has TRBV28 and TRBJ2-2; weak D call: TRBD2 (5 bases). V was pared by 10 bases and J by 10 bases, with 19 bases between. Germline V gene data show CDR1 as MDHEN and CDR2 as SYDVKM. The CDR3 runs 13 residues. CDR3 region: CATSEGYDAELFF. The DNA for the CDR3 is TGTGCCACCTCCGAGGGTTACGACGCGGAGCTGTTTTTT. Filled out from reference TRBV28 and TRBJ2-2, the complete variable domain reads DVKVTQSSRYLVKRTGEKVFLECVQDMDHENMFWYRQDPGLGLRLIYFSYDVKMKEKGDIPEGYSVSREKKERFSLILESASTNQTSMYLCATSEGYDAELFFGEGSRLTVL.

The chain carries TRBV27 and TRBJ1-2, with TRBD1 matching 9 bases. J gave up 8 bases and V 3 bases, and 4 bases lay outside the gene matches. Germline assignment: CDR1 MNHEY and CDR2 SMNVEV (reference sequence). The CDR3 has 13 residues. DNA for the CDR3: TGTGCCAGCAGTTTGGACAGGGGCCGCGGCTACACCTTC. Translating gives CASSLDRGRGYTF.

As regards this clone: The junction shows a germline mismatch at one end, possibly a read error. V usage is TRBV25-1 and J usage is TRBJ2-2; perhaps TRBD2 as D (5 bases). The CDR3 contains 17 residues. Germline V lookup: CDR1 MGHDK, CDR2 SYGVNS. CDR3 DNA sequence: TGTGCCAGCAGTGAACATAGTGGCAGGACGGAACACCGGGGAGCTGTTTTT. Translation: CASSEHSGRTEHRGAVF.

The chain carries TRBV15 and TRBJ2-7; weak D call: TRBD1 (5 bases). The CDR3 is 13 amino acids. Germline V gene lookup returns CDR1 LNHNV and CDR2 YYDKDF (reference sequence). V lost 8 bases and J lost 2, with 13 bases in between. The DNA of the CDR3 is TGTGCCACCGGATCAGGGCAGACCTACGAGCAGTACTTC. The encoded protein is CATGSGQTYEQYF. Full variable domain (outside the CDR3, taken from reference TRBV15 and TRBJ2-7): DAMVIQNPRYQVTQFGKPVTLSCSQTLNHNVMYWYQQKSSQAPKLLFHYYDKDFNNEADTPDNFQSRRPNTSFCFLDIRSPGLGDTAMYLCATGSGQTYEQYFGPGTRLTVT.